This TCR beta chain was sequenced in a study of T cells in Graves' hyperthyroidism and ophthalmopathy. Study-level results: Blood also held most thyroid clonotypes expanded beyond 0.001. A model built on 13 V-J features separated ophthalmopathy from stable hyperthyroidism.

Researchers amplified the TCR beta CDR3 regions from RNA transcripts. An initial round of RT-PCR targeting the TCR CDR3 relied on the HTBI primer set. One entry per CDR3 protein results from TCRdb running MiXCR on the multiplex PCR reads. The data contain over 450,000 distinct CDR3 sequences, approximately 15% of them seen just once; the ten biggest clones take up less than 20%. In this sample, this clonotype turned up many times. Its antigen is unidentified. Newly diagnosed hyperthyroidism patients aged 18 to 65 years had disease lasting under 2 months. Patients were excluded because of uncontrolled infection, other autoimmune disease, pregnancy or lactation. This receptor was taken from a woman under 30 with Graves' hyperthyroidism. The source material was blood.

The DNA of the CDR3 is TGTGCCAGCAGTTACGAGGCAGTACAATTAGCCAAAAACATTCAGTACTTC. Amino acid sequence: CASSYEAVQLAKNIQYF. This rearrangement joins TRBV6-2 or TRBV6-3 to TRBJ2-4, with D hard to call. Germline lookup yields CDR1 MNHEY and CDR2 SVGEGT. CDR3 length equals 17 residues. V lost 2 bases and J lost 0, with 14 bases in between.